One and the same sample provided the 21 T cell receptor beta chains below, sequenced in a study of T-cell memory formation after mild COVID-19. TCRdb itself ran the 5' RACE reads through MiXCR, one entry per CDR3 protein. The table includes 150,000 to 200,000 distinct CDR3 sequences, under 14% detected once. Sequenced: PBMCs or a T cell subset sorted from them (not recorded which). These receptors were obtained from a man aged 18 to 29 who had mild COVID-19 (a few samples of this study predate the infection). Cell type and time point are not known.

This clonotype occurred a few times. The rearrangement joins TRBV24-1 to TRBJ2-3, with TRBD1 as a possible D gene (5 bases). The germline gives CDR1 KGHDR, CDR2 SFDVKD. This CDR3 is 14 amino acids long. V was shortened by 4 bases and J by 2 bases, with 9 bases between the two germline ends. The CDR3 region is CATSDRALTDTQYF. As DNA, the CDR3 is TGTGCCACCAGTGACAGGGCCCTCACAGATACGCAGTATTTT.

A few counts support this clonotype. V is TRBV7-2 and J is TRBJ2-7, with 9 bases fitting TRBD2. Looked up from germline, CDR1 is SGHTA and CDR2 is FQGNSA. The CDR3 totals 16 residues. The V and J ends lost 5 bases and 4 bases, in that order; junction bases with no gene match: 12. CDR3 residues: CASSRTVASGAYEQYF. The CDR3 nucleotides are TGTGCCAGCAGCCGCACGGTGGCTAGCGGGGCGTACGAGCAGTACTTC.

The V call is TRBV7-2, the J call TRBJ1-6; D gene unclear. The CDR3 totals 15 residues. The germline gives CDR1 SGHTA, CDR2 FQGNSA. V was cut by 1 base and J by 7 bases, with 11 bases left in between. The CDR3 region has the DNA TGTGCCAGCAGCTTAGGGGGTATCCGGAATTCACCCCTCCACTTT. Translation: CASSLGGIRNSPLHF. Full variable domain (outside the CDR3, taken from reference TRBV7-2 and TRBJ1-6): GAGVSQSPSNKVTEKGKDVELRCDPISGHTALYWYRQSLGQGLEFLIYFQGNSAPDKSGLPSDRFSAERTGGSVSTLTIQRTQQEDSAVYLCASSLGGIRNSPLHFGNGTRLTVT.

Ten or more counts support this clonotype. The rearrangement joins TRBV5-1 to TRBJ1-2; 8 bases fit TRBD1. V dropped 0 bases and J dropped 4; count of bases not matched to a gene: 2. Per germline, CDR1 SGHRS and CDR2 YFSETQ. The CDR3 contains 14 residues. CDR3 DNA: TGCGCCAGCAGCTTGGGGACAGGGAGCTATGGCTACACCTTC. Translation gives CASSLGTGSYGYTF.

This clonotype occurred many times. The chain uses TRBV6-6 and TRBJ2-7; D gene ambiguous. The CDR3 is 13 residues long. Trimming removed 2 bases at V and 9 bases at J, with 14 bases between. Germline assignment: CDR1 MNHNY and CDR2 SVGAGI (reference sequence). The CDR3: CASSYNGQTPQYF. The CDR3 nucleotides are TGTGCCAGCAGTTACAACGGCCAGACGCCGCAGTACTTC.

The chain carries TRBV30 and TRBJ2-5, with TRBD2 matching 8 bases. The CDR3 loop spans 12 amino acids. The V segment lost 3 bases and the J segment 4 bases; nucleotides outside the gene matches: 1. The germline gives CDR1 GTSNPN, CDR2 SVGIG (reference sequence). CDR3 residues: CAWSGGAETQYF. For the CDR3, the DNA is TGTGCCTGGAGCGGGGGGGCAGAGACCCAGTACTTC.

The chain combines TRBV6-2 or TRBV6-3 with TRBJ2-1; tentatively, D is TRBD2 (6 bases). The CDR3 contains 12 residues. V lost 6 bases and J 6 bases, leaving 9 bases between the germline ends. The germline V gene encodes CDR1 MNHEY and CDR2 SVGEGT. The CDR3 is CASSSGGNEQFF. In nucleotides, the CDR3 is TGTGCCAGCAGCTCCGGGGGCAATGAGCAGTTCTTC.

The J gene is TRBJ1-4, the V gene TRBV6-5, with D uncertain. CDR3 length equals 15 residues. Trimming took off 0 bases at V and 0 bases at J, with 5 bases between the two ends. Germline-derived CDR1 and CDR2 are MNHEY and SVGAGI. The DNA for the CDR3 is TGTGCCAGCAGTTACTCGATTACAACTAATGAAAAACTGTTTTTT. It translates to CASSYSITTNEKLFF.

This clonotype was recorded at least ten times. Here the CDR3 DNA reads TGTGCCAGCAGAGCCGGACAGTTCTATGGCTACACCTTC. It yields the protein CASRAGQFYGYTF. This chain joins TRBV6-5 and TRBJ1-2; D might be TRBD1 (6 bases). This CDR3 has 13 residues. Germline CDR1 is MNHEY and CDR2 is SVGAGI. With 6 bases removed from V and 4 bases from J, the gap between germline ends came to 12 bases.

The chain couples TRBV12-3 or TRBV12-4 to TRBJ1-4, with D unresolved. V shed 7 bases and J shed 6 bases, with 12 bases lying between them. This CDR3 comprises 13 residues. The CDR3 region is CASTTSQYEKLFF. CDR3 coding DNA: TGTGCCAGCACCACAAGTCAGTATGAAAAACTGTTTTTT.

This clonotype came up a few times. The chain couples TRBV5-4 to TRBJ2-5, with 7 nucleotides matching TRBD2. This CDR3 is built from 16 residues. Germline V gene lookup returns CDR1 SGHNT and CDR2 YYREEE (reference sequence). The V segment lost 0 bases and the J segment 2 bases; nucleotides outside the gene matches: 7. CDR3 loop: CASSLAPASGQETQYF. CDR3 in DNA: TGTGCCAGCAGCTTGGCGCCGGCTAGCGGACAAGAGACCCAGTACTTC.

The genes are TRBV4-1 and TRBJ2-7, with 12 bases lining up with TRBD2. Germline V gene lookup returns CDR1 MGHRA and CDR2 YSYEKL. CDR3 length: 19 amino acids. J was trimmed by 2 bases and V by 3 bases; bases with no gene match: 14. CDR3 coding DNA: TGCGCCAGCAGCCATTGGATTCGGGGACTAGCGGGTTCTACCTACGAGCAGTACTTC. The encoded protein is CASSHWIRGLAGSTYEQYF.

CDR3 loop: CASSRRQGTSGYNEQFF. CDR3 coding DNA: TGTGCCAGCAGTCGCCGACAGGGTACTAGCGGGTACAATGAGCAGTTCTTC. The chain has TRBV5-5 and TRBJ2-1; TRBD2 matches at 9 bases. V lost 5 bases to trimming and J lost 4 bases; unmatched junction nucleotides: 13. This CDR3 is built from 17 residues. Germline CDR1 SGHKS, CDR2 YYEKEE (reference sequence).

The chain has TRBV11-2 and TRBJ2-6; a possible D gene is TRBD1 (6 bases). V was shortened by 1 base and J by 4 bases, with 11 bases between the two germline ends. The CDR3 is 16 residues long. Germline assignment: CDR1 SGHAT and CDR2 FQNNGV. In DNA form, the CDR3 reads TGTGCCAGCAGCTTAGTTTTGGGGGCCGGGGCCAACGTCCTGACTTTC. It encodes CASSLVLGAGANVLTF.

This clonotype was recorded a few times. The rearrangement joins TRBV7-2 to TRBJ2-3, with D maybe TRBD2 (5 bases). In germline, CDR1 is SGHTA, CDR2 FQGNSA. V dropped 6 bases and J dropped 0 bases, with 16 bases sitting between them. This CDR3 is built from 16 residues. CDR3 coding DNA: TGTGCCAGCAGTTCCACCCCCGGGATTAGCACAGATACGCAGTATTTT. Its translation is CASSSTPGISTDTQYF.

CDR3 nucleotide sequence: TGCGCCAGCAGCTTGGAAGGTCAAAATTCACCCCTCCACTTT. This gives the protein CASSLEGQNSPLHF. The chain employs TRBV5-1 and TRBJ1-6, with unresolved D. Trimming cost V 0 bases and J 7 bases, with 8 bases left between them. The germline V gene has CDR1 SGHRS and CDR2 YFSETQ. This CDR3 is 14 amino acids long.

The chain links TRBV15 to TRBJ2-2; TRBD1 agrees at 7 bases. The CDR3 contains 18 residues. After removal of 3 bases from V and 0 bases from J, the junction contained 10 bases not matched to a gene. Germline V gene data show CDR1 as LNHNV and CDR2 as YYDKDF (reference sequence). The chain's CDR3 is CATSRDILGQTNTGELFF. The CDR3 DNA follows: TGTGCCACCAGCAGGGATATTTTGGGACAGACGAACACCGGGGAGCTGTTTTTT.

This clonotype has only a few counts. The chain couples TRBV18 to TRBJ1-2; 7 bases fit TRBD1. CDR1 KGHSH and CDR2 LQKENI come from the germline V gene. With 3 bases clipped from V and 7 bases from J, the junction kept 11 bases outside the gene matches. This CDR3 is 15 amino acids long. The CDR3 sequence is CASSPDATGLLGYTF. CDR3 sequence (DNA): TGTGCCAGCTCACCGGATGCGACAGGGCTGCTTGGCTACACCTTC.

As to this clonotype: One end of the junction does not line up with germline, which may come from a read error. This chain joins TRBV7-2 and TRBJ2-3; 11 bases are a match to TRBD2. The CDR3 sequence is 13 residues long. Germline CDR1 is SGHTA and CDR2 is FQGNSA. The CDR3 sequence: CASSFILAGGLPF. The CDR3 bases are TGTGCCAGCAGCTTTATCCTAGCGGGGGGCCTCCCTTTT.

The chain recombines TRBV10-3 with TRBJ1-6, with D uncertain. CDR1 is ENHRY, CDR2 SYGVKD, per germline. CDR3 length: 12 residues. V was pared by 3 bases and J by 9 bases, with 6 bases between. CDR3 in amino acids: CAISEGSSPLHF. CDR3 DNA sequence: TGTGCCATCAGTGAAGGAAGTTCACCCCTCCACTTT.

This clonotype was seen a few times. The CDR3 region has the DNA TGCGCCAGCAGCTTCGGGACCGGAGGGAATCAGCCCCAGCATTTT. Protein sequence: CASSFGTGGNQPQHF. The chain recombines TRBV5-1 with TRBJ1-5, with D perhaps TRBD1 (5 bases). V was trimmed by 2 bases and J by 4 bases, leaving 13 bases between them. Germline lookup yields CDR1 SGHRS and CDR2 YFSETQ. This CDR3 is built from 15 residues.